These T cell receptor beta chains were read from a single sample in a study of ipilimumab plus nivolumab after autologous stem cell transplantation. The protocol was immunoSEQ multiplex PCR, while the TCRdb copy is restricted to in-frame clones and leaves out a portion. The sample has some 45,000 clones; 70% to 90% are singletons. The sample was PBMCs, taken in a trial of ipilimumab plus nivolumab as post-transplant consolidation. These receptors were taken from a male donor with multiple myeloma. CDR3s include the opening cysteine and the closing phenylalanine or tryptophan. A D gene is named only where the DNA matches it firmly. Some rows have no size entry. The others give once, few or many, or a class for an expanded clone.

CDR3: CASSLEPGQWNF
DNA: TGTGCCAGCAGCTTAGAACCGGGACAGTGGAACTTC
V: TRBV7-9
size: .
J: TRBJ1-2
D: TRBD1

CDR3: CASQTWGQGRTDTQYF
DNA: TGTGCCAGTCAAACTTGGGGACAGGGTAGGACAGATACGCAGTATTTT
V: TRBV19
size: .
J: TRBJ2-3
D: TRBD1

CDR3: CASSGGLAGAHQETQYF
DNA: TGTGCCAGCAGCGGGGGACTAGCGGGAGCGCACCAAGAGACCCAGTACTTC
V: TRBV9
size: .
J: TRBJ2-5
D: TRBD2

CDR3: CSVEDNPYNEQFF
DNA: TGCAGCGTTGAAGACAACCCCTACAATGAGCAGTTCTTC
V: TRBV29-1
size: few
J: TRBJ2-1
D: .

CDR3: CASTSPWNTEAFF
DNA: TGTGCCAGCACCTCCCCATGGAACACTGAAGCTTTCTTT
V: TRBV14
size: .
J: TRBJ1-1
D: .

CDR3: CASSEMGGGYGYTF
DNA: TGTGCCAGCAGTGAAATGGGGGGTGGCTATGGCTACACCTTC
V: TRBV6-1
size: .
J: TRBJ1-2
D: .

CDR3: CASSRDSFDSDYGYTF
DNA: TGTGCCAGCAGCCGAGACAGCTTCGACAGTGACTATGGCTACACCTTC
V: TRBV7-2
size: .
J: TRBJ1-2
D: .

CDR3: CATSRGRGKDGYTF
DNA: TGTGCCACCAGCAGAGGCAGGGGAAAGGATGGCTACACCTTC
V: TRBV15
size: .
J: TRBJ1-2
D: .

CDR3: CASSSPGQVDIQYF
DNA: TGTGCCAGCAGTTCCCCTGGACAGGTGGACATTCAGTACTTC
V: TRBV6-6
size: .
J: TRBJ2-4
D: TRBD1

CDR3: CASSPTGGLSSYEQYF
DNA: TGTGCCAGCAGTCCAACAGGGGGCTTGAGCTCCTACGAGCAGTACTTC
V: TRBV27
size: medium-sized
J: TRBJ2-7
D: TRBD1

CDR3: CASQAGVNYGYTF
DNA: TGTGCCAGCCAGGCGGGAGTTAACTATGGCTACACCTTC
V: TRBV7-2
size: .
J: TRBJ1-2
D: .

CDR3: CASSLVAGGPGGHEQYF
DNA: TGTGCCAGCAGCTTGGTAGCGGGAGGTCCCGGAGGCCACGAGCAGTACTTC
V: TRBV5-4
size: .
J: TRBJ2-7
D: TRBD2

CDR3: CASSPGTGEGQPQHF
DNA: TGTGCCAGCTCCCCGGGGACAGGGGAAGGTCAGCCCCAGCATTTT
V: TRBV18
size: once
J: TRBJ1-5
D: TRBD1

CDR3: CASSLGQGRAAGTEAFF
DNA: TGTGCCAGCAGCTTGGGACAGGGGAGAGCTGCTGGCACTGAAGCTTTCTTT
V: TRBV5-4
size: .
J: TRBJ1-1
D: TRBD1

CDR3: CASRPQELGSYNSPLHF
DNA: TGTGCCAGCAGACCCCAGGAGCTTGGCTCCTATAATTCACCCCTCCACTTT
V: TRBV2
size: .
J: TRBJ1-6
D: .

CDR3: CAWIHRDRRYGYTF
DNA: TGTGCCTGGATTCACCGGGACAGGAGATATGGCTACACCTTC
V: TRBV30
size: .
J: TRBJ1-2
D: TRBD1

CDR3: CASSLSKGGGTTQYF
DNA: TGTGCCAGCAGTTTATCGAAAGGCGGGGGAACCACCCAGTACTTC
V: TRBV27
size: .
J: TRBJ2-5
D: TRBD2

CDR3: CASSVGRVVTDTQYF
DNA: TGTGCCAGCAGCGTAGGCAGGGTTGTTACAGATACGCAGTATTTT
V: TRBV9
size: .
J: TRBJ2-3
D: .

CDR3: CASSPGQATYEQYF
DNA: TGTGCCAGCAGTCCCGGACAGGCTACCTACGAGCAGTACTTC
V: TRBV28
size: .
J: TRBJ2-7
D: TRBD1

CDR3: CASRSGTNYGYTF
DNA: TGTGCCAGCAGATCCGGGACAAACTATGGCTACACCTTC
V: TRBV28
size: .
J: TRBJ1-2
D: .

CDR3: CASRPPGRQETQYF
DNA: TGTGCCAGCAGGCCCCCCGGGCGTCAAGAGACCCAGTACTTC
V: TRBV6-5
size: .
J: TRBJ2-5
D: .

CDR3: CASSVDPKGTEAFF
DNA: TGTGCCAGCAGCGTGGACCCGAAGGGCACTGAAGCTTTCTTT
V: TRBV5-4
size: .
J: TRBJ1-1
D: .

CDR3: CASRATQTNYGYTF
DNA: TGTGCCAGCAGGGCGACACAGACCAACTATGGCTACACCTTC
V: TRBV2
size: .
J: TRBJ1-2
D: .

CDR3: CASGGGGPYGYTF
DNA: TGTGCCAGCGGGGGTGGGGGCCCATATGGCTACACCTTC
V: TRBV7-9
size: .
J: TRBJ1-2
D: .

CDR3: CASSFRVGDTEAFF
DNA: TGTGCCAGCAGCTTCAGGGTTGGGGACACTGAAGCTTTCTTT
V: TRBV5-4
size: .
J: TRBJ1-1
D: .

CDR3: CASWATGGYGYTF
DNA: TGTGCCAGTTGGGCGACAGGGGGCTATGGCTACACCTTC
V: TRBV6-5
size: .
J: TRBJ1-2
D: TRBD1

CDR3: CASSWGRQGVGEKLFF
DNA: TGCGCCAGCAGCTGGGGCCGACAGGGGGTCGGTGAAAAACTGTTTTTT
V: TRBV5-1
size: .
J: TRBJ1-4
D: TRBD1

CDR3: CASSLNSYEQYF
DNA: TGTGCCAGCAGCTTAAATTCTTACGAGCAGTACTTC
V: TRBV5-6
size: .
J: TRBJ2-7
D: .

CDR3: CASSLRQFNTGELFF
DNA: TGTGCCAGCAGCTTGAGACAGTTTAACACCGGGGAGCTGTTTTTT
V: TRBV11-2
size: .
J: TRBJ2-2
D: .

CDR3: CASSLARQGPQETQYF
DNA: TGTGCCAGCAGCTTAGCGCGACAGGGGCCCCAAGAGACCCAGTACTTC
V: TRBV7-2
size: .
J: TRBJ2-5
D: TRBD1

CDR3: CSVTRGVGNQPQHF
DNA: TGCAGCGTAACTAGGGGGGTAGGCAATCAGCCCCAGCATTTT
V: TRBV29-1
size: few
J: TRBJ1-5
D: .

CDR3: CASSRSGGRAAGEQYF
DNA: TGTGCCAGCAGCCGTTCGGGGGGTCGGGCCGCGGGCGAGCAGTACTTC
V: TRBV14
size: .
J: TRBJ2-7
D: TRBD2

CDR3: CATGDAMRYEQYF
DNA: TGTGCCACGGGGGACGCCATGAGGTACGAGCAGTACTTC
V: TRBV6-1
size: .
J: TRBJ2-7
D: .

CDR3: CASSERGQSPSPDEKLFF
DNA: TGTGCCAGCAGTGAAAGGGGACAGTCGCCCTCTCCTGATGAAAAACTGTTTTTT
V: TRBV2
size: .
J: TRBJ1-4
D: TRBD1

CDR3: CASSLLGNQPQHF
DNA: TGCGCCAGCAGCTTGTTGGGGAATCAGCCCCAGCATTTT
V: TRBV5-1
size: few
J: TRBJ1-5
D: .

CDR3: CASSPQSGEKLFF
DNA: TGTGCCAGCAGTCCTCAGTCCGGAGAAAAACTGTTTTTT
V: TRBV7-2
size: once
J: TRBJ1-4
D: .

CDR3: CASTNVAGGHEQYF
DNA: TGTGCCAGCACCAACGTGGCAGGGGGGCACGAGCAGTACTTC
V: TRBV5-4
size: few
J: TRBJ2-7
D: .

CDR3: CASSRTVSYEQYF
DNA: TGTGCCAGCAGCCGGACAGTCTCCTACGAGCAGTACTTC
V: TRBV7-9
size: .
J: TRBJ2-7
D: .

CDR3: CATSIDPGPQHF
DNA: TGTGCCACCAGCATCGATCCGGGACCTCAGCATTTT
V: TRBV15
size: .
J: TRBJ1-5
D: .

CDR3: CASSTQGADTQYF
DNA: TGTGCCAGTAGTACTCAGGGGGCAGATACGCAGTATTTT
V: TRBV19
size: .
J: TRBJ2-3
D: TRBD1

CDR3: CASSKTGSITEAFF
DNA: TGTGCCAGTAGCAAGACAGGGTCCATAACTGAAGCTTTCTTT
V: TRBV19
size: .
J: TRBJ1-1
D: TRBD1

CDR3: CASSVATGGGQKSDEQFF
DNA: TGTGCCAGCAGCGTAGCTACTGGGGGGGGCCAAAAGTCCGATGAGCAGTTCTTC
V: TRBV9
size: few
J: TRBJ2-1
D: .

CDR3: CASSLGPGGTYNEQFF
DNA: TGTGCCAGCAGCTTAGGGCCAGGGGGGACCTACAATGAGCAGTTCTTC
V: TRBV7-2
size: .
J: TRBJ2-1
D: .

CDR3: CASSTRHPRGNQPQHF
DNA: TGTGCCAGCAGTACCAGACACCCAAGGGGAAATCAGCCCCAGCATTTT
V: TRBV27
size: .
J: TRBJ1-5
D: .